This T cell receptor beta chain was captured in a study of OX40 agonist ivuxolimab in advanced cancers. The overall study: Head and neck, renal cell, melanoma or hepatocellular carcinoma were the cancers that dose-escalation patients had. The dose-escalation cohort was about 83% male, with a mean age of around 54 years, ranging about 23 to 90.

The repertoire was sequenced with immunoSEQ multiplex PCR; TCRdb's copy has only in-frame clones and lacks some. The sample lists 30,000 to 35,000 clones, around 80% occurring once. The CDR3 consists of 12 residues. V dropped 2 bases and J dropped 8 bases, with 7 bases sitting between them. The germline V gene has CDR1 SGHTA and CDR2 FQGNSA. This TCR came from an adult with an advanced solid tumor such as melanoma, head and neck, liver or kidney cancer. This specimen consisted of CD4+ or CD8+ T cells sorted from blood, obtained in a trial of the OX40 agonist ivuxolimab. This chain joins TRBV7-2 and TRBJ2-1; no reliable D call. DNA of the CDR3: TGTGCCAGCAGCTTAAATGGTTATGAGCAGTTCTTC. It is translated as CASSLNGYEQFF.